The 22 T cell receptor beta chains given below trace back to one sample, sequenced in a study of cytotoxic CD8 clonotypes in ibrutinib-treated CLL. This table comes from immunoSEQ multiplex PCR, and its TCRdb copy is limited to in-frame clones, with some not included. The sample includes over 65,000 clones, 68% of them seen just once. The sample was PBMCs, taken after 12 months of ibrutinib treatment. The receptors originated from a human donor with chronic lymphocytic leukemia.

This clone occurred a few times. The sample contains more than one DNA sequence encoding this CDR3. The V call is TRBV5-4, the J call TRBJ1-2; D not resolved. The V and J ends lost 4 bases and 8 bases respectively, with 15 bases between them. Germline assignment: CDR1 SGHNT and CDR2 YYREEE (reference sequence). This CDR3 is 13 amino acids long. This CDR3 reads CASSSGPPGGYTF. The CDR3 DNA reads TGTGCCAGCAGCAGCGGGCCGCCCGGGGGCTACACCTTC.

The CDR3 is CASSLTGPSTEAFF. The CDR3 nucleotides are TGTGCCAGCAGTTTGACAGGCCCCTCCACTGAAGCTTTCTTT. The chain links TRBV6-6 to TRBJ1-1; D perhaps matches TRBD1 (6 bases). CDR3 length: 14 amino acids. The ends were cut back, 4 bases at V and 4 bases at J, with 13 bases in the middle. Germline V gene lookup returns CDR1 MNHNY and CDR2 SVGAGI (reference sequence).

The chain uses TRBV4-3 and TRBJ2-6, with 7 bases that match TRBD1. Germline assignment: CDR1 LGHNA and CDR2 YSLEER. V lost 0 bases to trimming and J lost 0 bases; unmatched junction nucleotides: 5. The CDR3 spans 18 residues. The CDR3 DNA reads TGCGCCAGCAGCCAAGACTGGGACAGACTCTCTGGGGCCAACGTCCTGACTTTC. Protein product: CASSQDWDRLSGANVLTF.

The J gene is TRBJ1-2, the V gene TRBV14, with D possibly matching TRBD1 (5 bases). Germline CDR1 SGHDN, CDR2 FVKESK. This CDR3 has 16 amino acids. V dropped 1 base and J dropped 4 bases, with 16 bases sitting between them. The DNA of the CDR3 is TGTGCCAGCAGCCAAGTTGGTACGGGACGGCTCTATGGCTACACCTTC. Translated: CASSQVGTGRLYGYTF.

This chain links TRBV4-3 with TRBJ1-5; a possible D gene is TRBD1 (5 bases). CDR3 length: 15 amino acids. V was trimmed by 6 bases and J by 0 bases, leaving 12 bases between them. Germline CDR1 LGHNA, CDR2 YSLEER. The CDR3 loop is CASSVGVYSNQPQHF. In DNA form, the CDR3 reads TGCGCCAGCAGTGTAGGGGTTTATAGCAATCAGCCCCAGCATTTT.

The chain has TRBV7-8 and TRBJ2-1; 7 positions match TRBD1. CDR1 and CDR2 (germline): SGHVS, FQNEAQ. The CDR3 sequence is 16 residues long. Trimming took 3 bases from V and 10 from J; bases not matched to a gene: 15. This CDR3 is CASSLLRGQGGEEQFF. The CDR3, as DNA: TGTGCCAGCAGCTTGCTAAGGGGGCAAGGGGGAGAGGAGCAGTTCTTC.

The chain has TRBV7-9 and TRBJ2-2; D possibly uses TRBD1 or TRBD2 (6 bases each). CDR3 length: 17 residues. Germline CDR1 reads SEHNR; CDR2 reads FQNEAQ (reference sequence). The germline V and J ends were trimmed by 5 bases and 6 bases, with 22 bases remaining between them. The CDR3 bases are TGTGCCAGCAGCCCAGCGATTGGGGGGCGCAGGGCCGGGGAGCTGTTTTTT. Protein: CASSPAIGGRRAGELFF.

The chain has TRBV27 and TRBJ2-5; the match to TRBD1 covers 7 bases. Germline CDR1 is MNHEY and CDR2 is SMNVEV (reference sequence). V was pared by 5 bases and J by 2 bases, with 8 bases of the junction left unmatched. CDR3 length: 15 amino acids. This CDR3 is CASSPDRVPQETQYF. The CDR3 nucleotides read TGTGCCAGCAGTCCCGACAGGGTCCCTCAAGAGACCCAGTACTTC.

J is TRBJ2-2 and V is TRBV11-1, with a possible D match to TRBD2 (6 bases). Germline CDR1 and CDR2: SGHAT and FQDESV (reference sequence). Deletions cut 1 base from V and 0 bases from J, with 15 bases between. The CDR3 is 18 residues long. CDR3: CASSLEARGIPNTGELFF. CDR3 bases: TGTGCCAGCAGCTTAGAGGCCCGGGGGATTCCGAACACCGGGGAGCTGTTTTTT.

The chain carries TRBV4-1 and TRBJ1-1; maybe TRBD1 (5 bases). With 1 base removed from V and 4 bases from J, the gap between germline ends came to 13 bases. There are 15 residues in the CDR3. From germline, CDR1 is MGHRA and CDR2 YSYEKL. In DNA form, the CDR3 reads TGCGCCAGCAGCCAAGGGCAGGGTGGGTTCACTGAAGCTTTCTTT. This gives the protein CASSQGQGGFTEAFF.

The V and J genes are TRBV2 and TRBJ2-3; unclear D gene. V lost 5 bases and J 3 bases, leaving 9 bases between the germline ends. This CDR3 has 13 amino acids. CDR1 and CDR2 from the germline V gene are SNHLY and FYNNEI. The CDR3: CASSYTETDTQYF. The CDR3 DNA follows: TGTGCCAGCAGTTATACCGAGACAGATACGCAGTATTTT.

This chain links TRBV28 with TRBJ1-5, with D unresolved. V was shortened by 7 bases and J by 0 bases, with 10 bases between the two germline ends. Germline V gene sequence: CDR1 MDHEN, CDR2 SYDVKM. This CDR3 has 14 amino acids. The CDR3: CASTAWYSNQPQHF. CDR3 sequence (DNA): TGTGCCAGCACCGCCTGGTATAGCAATCAGCCCCAGCATTTT.

This clone was counted only a few times. The chain recombines TRBV19 with TRBJ2-1, with a possible D match to TRBD2 (6 bases). Germline values: CDR1 LNHDA, CDR2 SQIVND (reference sequence). With 4 bases removed from V and 8 bases from J, the gap between germline ends came to 12 bases. The CDR3 length is 13 residues. The CDR3 is CASSTAGGDEQFF. The CDR3 bases are TGTGCCAGTAGTACGGCAGGAGGGGATGAGCAGTTCTTC.

This chain joins TRBV4-2 and TRBJ2-6, with a possible D match to TRBD1 (5 bases). V was trimmed by 1 base and J by 4 bases, leaving 17 bases between them. CDR1 is LGHNA and CDR2 is YNFKEQ in the germline V gene. The CDR3 runs to 18 residues. The CDR3 sequence is CASSQVGQAPTGANVLTF. The CDR3 DNA sequence: TGTGCCAGCAGCCAAGTGGGGCAGGCCCCGACCGGGGCCAACGTCCTGACTTTC.

The chain combines TRBV2 with TRBJ1-1; D is perhaps TRBD1 (6 bases). The CDR3 covers 15 residues. With 2 bases removed from V and 5 bases from J, the gap between germline ends came to 15 bases. Germline-derived CDR1 and CDR2 are SNHLY and FYNNEI. The CDR3, as DNA: TGTGCCAGCAGTGAATCGGGCAGGGGAGGGACTGAAGCTTTCTTT. The encoded protein is CASSESGRGGTEAFF.

The sample holds one count of this clone. The chain links TRBV5-1 to TRBJ2-5; D is perhaps TRBD2 (6 bases). This CDR3 region has 16 residues. V was trimmed by 5 bases and J by 1 base, leaving 18 bases between them. Germline CDR1 reads SGHRS; CDR2 reads YFSETQ. CDR3 in DNA: TGCGCCAGCAGGCCTGGGCGGCTTAGCGGCCAAGAGACCCAGTACTTC. Translating it yields CASRPGRLSGQETQYF.

The chain links TRBV27 to TRBJ1-1; D gene uncertain. In germline, CDR1 is MNHEY, CDR2 SMNVEV (reference sequence). The CDR3 length is 17 residues. V lost 0 bases, J lost 4 bases, and 18 bases lay in between. CDR3: CASSLSRRPRAVTEAFF. Written as DNA, the CDR3 is TGTGCCAGCAGTTTATCCCGGCGGCCAAGGGCCGTCACTGAAGCTTTCTTT.

V gene TRBV7-2 combines with J gene TRBJ2-1; D unclear. Trimming left V 5 bases short and J 3 bases short, with 5 bases between. Germline lookup yields CDR1 SGHTA and CDR2 FQGNSA. This CDR3 is built from 12 residues. CDR3 in amino acids: CASSPRYNEQFF. The CDR3 bases are TGTGCCAGCAGCCCCCGCTACAATGAGCAGTTCTTC.

This sequence joins TRBV6-5 and TRBJ1-1, with D possibly being TRBD1 (6 bases). This CDR3 region has 14 residues. V shed 6 bases and J shed 1 base, with 12 bases lying between them. Germline-derived CDR1 and CDR2 are MNHEY and SVGAGI. Here the CDR3 reads CASRETGWNTEAFF. DNA for the CDR3: TGTGCCAGCAGAGAGACAGGTTGGAACACTGAAGCTTTCTTT.

V is TRBV5-6 and J is TRBJ1-3; D gene ambiguous. Looked up from germline, CDR1 is SGHDT and CDR2 is YYEEEE. There are 15 residues in the CDR3. Trimming pared 4 bases from V and 0 bases from J, leaving 11 bases between. CDR3 sequence: CASSPGSFSGNTIYF. The CDR3 nucleotides read TGTGCCAGCAGCCCGGGGTCCTTCTCTGGAAACACCATATATTTT.

This clone was seen a handful of times. The chain combines TRBV19 with TRBJ2-3; TRBD1 matches 8 bases. This CDR3 has 14 amino acids. V lost 5 bases and J lost 6; bases outside the gene matches: 7. Germline CDR1 is LNHDA and CDR2 is SQIVND (reference sequence). CDR3 protein: CASSVQGARDTQYF. In DNA form, the CDR3 reads TGTGCCAGTAGTGTTCAGGGGGCGCGGGATACGCAGTATTTT.

This clone was counted between two and nine times. The gene calls are TRBV18 and TRBJ1-6; D is unclear. This CDR3 spans 14 amino acids. CDR1 KGHSH and CDR2 LQKENI come from the germline V gene. Trimming removed 1 base at V and 8 bases at J, with 9 bases between. The CDR3 is CASSPQGVDSPLHF. DNA for the CDR3: TGTGCCAGCTCACCACAGGGTGTGGATTCACCCCTCCACTTT.